Listed below are T cell receptor beta chains from one sample, sequenced in a study of shared clonotypes between healthy human individuals. Profiling relied on immunoSEQ multiplex PCR, and the TCRdb table lists in-frame clones only, not all of them. Here the sample spans about a million clones, approximately 72% being singletons. Sequencing was performed on memory CD4+ T cells sorted from blood. The receptors here all came from a man younger than 30 in good health. Both conserved end residues are part of each CDR3. A D gene is named only where the DNA matches it firmly. For some rows the clone size is stated as once, few or many, or as a class when expanded; others skip it.

abundance | j_gene | d_gene | v_gene | CDR3nt | CDR3aa
few | TRBJ1-1 | . | TRBV7-3 | TGTGCCAGCAGCTTAACTTCGGGTTTGGGTGAAGCTTTCTTT | CASSLTSGLGEAFF
many | TRBJ1-2 | . | TRBV18 | TGTGCCAGCTCACCACCCGATAGCCGAGCTAACTATGGCTACACCTTC | CASSPPDSRANYGYTF
. | TRBJ2-2 | . | TRBV7-2 | TGTGCCAGCAGCTTAAGAAGGCAGTACGACACCGGGGAGCTGTTTTTT | CASSLRRQYDTGELFF
. | TRBJ2-5 | TRBD2 | TRBV9 | TGTGCCAGCAGCTCCCGTGACGGGGGGGCGAGAGAGACCCAGTACTTC | CASSSRDGGARETQYF
. | TRBJ2-7 | TRBD2 | TRBV5-1 | TGCGCCAGCAGCTTGAGCGGGACCTCGGCCGAGCAGTACTTC | CASSLSGTSAEQYF
many | TRBJ2-5 | . | TRBV30 | TGTGCCTGGAGTAGGCGGTCCCAAGAGACCCAGTACTTC | CAWSRRSQETQYF
. | TRBJ1-3 | . | TRBV6-5 | TGTGCCAGCAGTTACTCGCCGGTCCTCTCTGGAAACACCATATATTTT | CASSYSPVLSGNTIYF
. | TRBJ2-2 | . | TRBV13 | TGTGCCAGCAGCTTAGGGCCCACTGGGGAGCTGTTTTTT | CASSLGPTGELFF
. | TRBJ2-7 | TRBD2 | TRBV9 | TGTGCCAGCAGCGCGATAAGCGGGGGGGGCGAGCAGTACTTC | CASSAISGGGEQYF
few | TRBJ1-2 | . | TRBV5-1 | TGCGCCAGCAGCTTGGATAGGGTCCTCTATGGCTACACCTTC | CASSLDRVLYGYTF
. | TRBJ2-7 | . | TRBV30 | TGTGCCTGGAGTGTAGGGGGTGGGAGGTCCTACGAGCAGTACTTC | CAWSVGGGRSYEQYF
. | TRBJ1-2 | TRBD1 | TRBV7-2 | TGTGCCAGCAGCTTAGACGACAGGGCCTACACCTTC | CASSLDDRAYTF
. | TRBJ2-7 | TRBD1 | TRBV7-2 | TGTGCCAGCAGCTTTGAGGGGGCCCGGGAGCAGTACTTC | CASSFEGAREQYF
. | TRBJ2-3 | . | TRBV6-1 | TGTGCCAGCAGCGCGACTCGAGATACGCAGTATTTT | CASSATRDTQYF
few | TRBJ1-6 | . | TRBV29-1 | TGCAGCGTTCTGGACTCCTATAATTCACCCCTCCACTTT | CSVLDSYNSPLHF
once | TRBJ1-6 | TRBD1 | TRBV10-3 | TGTGCCATCAGTTGGGACAGCTATAATTCACCCCTCCACTTT | CAISWDSYNSPLHF
. | TRBJ1-2 | TRBD1 | TRBV18 | TGTGCCAGCTCACCAGAGGGGGCAGGCTATGGCTACACCTTC | CASSPEGAGYGYTF
. | TRBJ1-2 | . | TRBV18 | TGTGCCAGCTCACCAGGACAAAACTATGGCTACACCTTC | CASSPGQNYGYTF
. | TRBJ2-5 | . | TRBV18 | TGTGCCAGCTCACGCTACCAGGGGCCCCAAGAGACCCAGTACTTC | CASSRYQGPQETQYF
. | TRBJ1-4 | . | TRBV7-8 | TGTGCCAGCAGCCGAGGGGTTAGTGAAAAACTGTTTTTT | CASSRGVSEKLFF
few | TRBJ2-7 | TRBD2 | TRBV5-1 | TGCGCCAGCAGCGAGACTAGCGGGGTTTTCTACGAGCAGTACTTC | CASSETSGVFYEQYF
. | TRBJ1-5 | . | TRBV6-6 | TGTGCCAGCAGTTACGGGGGACCTAGCAATCAGCCCCAGCATTTT | CASSYGGPSNQPQHF
. | TRBJ1-1 | . | TRBV18 | TGTGCCAGCTCACCTTTTGGAGGGGCCGTGAACACTGAAGCTTTCTTT | CASSPFGGAVNTEAFF
. | TRBJ2-2 | . | TRBV4-3 | TGCGCCAGCAGCCAGGGCGGTGTCCGACCTTACACCGGGGAGCTGTTTTTT | CASSQGGVRPYTGELFF
few | TRBJ1-5 | . | TRBV5-1 | TGCGCCAGCAGCTTGGACCCCACCAATCAGCCCCAGCATTTT | CASSLDPTNQPQHF
. | TRBJ2-7 | TRBD2 | TRBV15 | TGTGCCACCAGCAGAGGCGAGCGGGGGGCAGCCTACGAGCAGTACTTC | CATSRGERGAAYEQYF
few | TRBJ1-6 | . | TRBV27 | TGTGCCAGCAGTCGACCGGGCCATTCACCCCTCCACTTT | CASSRPGHSPLHF
. | TRBJ1-5 | . | TRBV6-4 | TGTGCCAGCAGTGACAGGGCATGGCAGCCCCAGCATTTT | CASSDRAWQPQHF
. | TRBJ2-1 | . | TRBV4-1 | TGCGCCAGCAGCCCGCCCCCGGGGAATGAGCAGTTCTTC | CASSPPPGNEQFF
. | TRBJ1-4 | TRBD1 | TRBV27 | TGTGCCAGCAGTCCCGGGACAGGGCGGCCCCGTGAAAAACTGTTTTTT | CASSPGTGRPREKLFF
once | TRBJ1-1 | TRBD1 | TRBV6-1 | TGTGCCAGCAGTCAAGGACAGGCCCCTCTCTCCGCTTTCTTT | CASSQGQAPLSAFF